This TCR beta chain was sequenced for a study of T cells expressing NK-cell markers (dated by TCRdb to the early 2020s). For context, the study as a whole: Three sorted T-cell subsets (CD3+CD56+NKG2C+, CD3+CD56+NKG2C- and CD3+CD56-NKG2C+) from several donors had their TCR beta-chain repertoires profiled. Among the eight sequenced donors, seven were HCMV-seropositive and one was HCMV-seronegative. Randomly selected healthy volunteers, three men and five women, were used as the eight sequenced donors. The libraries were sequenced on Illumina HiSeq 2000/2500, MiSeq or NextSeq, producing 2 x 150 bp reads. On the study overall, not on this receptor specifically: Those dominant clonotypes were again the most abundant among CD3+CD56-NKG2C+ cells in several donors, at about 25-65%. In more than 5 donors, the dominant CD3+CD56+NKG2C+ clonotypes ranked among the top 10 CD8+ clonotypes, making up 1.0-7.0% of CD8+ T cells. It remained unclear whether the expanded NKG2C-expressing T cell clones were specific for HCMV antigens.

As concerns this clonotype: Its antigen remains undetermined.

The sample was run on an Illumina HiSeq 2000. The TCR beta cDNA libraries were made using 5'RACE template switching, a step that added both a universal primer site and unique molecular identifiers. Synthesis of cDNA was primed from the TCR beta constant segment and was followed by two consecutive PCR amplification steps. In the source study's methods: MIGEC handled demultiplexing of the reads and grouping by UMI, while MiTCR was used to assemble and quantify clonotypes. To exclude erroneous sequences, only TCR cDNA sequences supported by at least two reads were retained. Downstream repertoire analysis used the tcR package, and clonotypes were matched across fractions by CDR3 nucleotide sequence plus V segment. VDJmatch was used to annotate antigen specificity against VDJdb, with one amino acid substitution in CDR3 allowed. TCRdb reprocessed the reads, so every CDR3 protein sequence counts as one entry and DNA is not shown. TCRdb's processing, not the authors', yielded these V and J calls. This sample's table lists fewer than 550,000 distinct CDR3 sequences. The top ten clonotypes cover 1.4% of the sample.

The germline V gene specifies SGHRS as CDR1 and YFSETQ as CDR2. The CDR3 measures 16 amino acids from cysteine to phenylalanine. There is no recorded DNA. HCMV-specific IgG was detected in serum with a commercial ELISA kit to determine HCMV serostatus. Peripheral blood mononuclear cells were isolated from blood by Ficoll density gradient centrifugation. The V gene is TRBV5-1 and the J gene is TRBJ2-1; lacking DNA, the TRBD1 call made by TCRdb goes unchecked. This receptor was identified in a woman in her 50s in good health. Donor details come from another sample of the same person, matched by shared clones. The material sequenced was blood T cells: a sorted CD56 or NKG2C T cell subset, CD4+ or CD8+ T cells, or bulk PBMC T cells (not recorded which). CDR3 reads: CASSSSGLSSSHEQFF.